One sample yielded the 21 T cell receptor beta chains listed below, sequenced in a study of T cells in Graves' hyperthyroidism and ophthalmopathy. TCR beta CDR3 regions were amplified from RNA. TCR CDR3 underwent first-round RT-PCR with the HTBI primer set. TCRdb processed the multiplex PCR reads anew with MiXCR; each CDR3 protein has one entry. This sample has 500,000 to 800,000 distinct CDR3 sequences; just under 45% occur once, and the top ten carry 6.5% to 9%. Sequencing input: peripheral blood or thyroid tissue (not recorded which). These TCRs come from an adult man with Graves' disease, either hyperthyroidism or ophthalmopathy (not recorded which).

The chain is built from TRBV24-1 and TRBJ1-2, with a tentative D call TRBD1 (5 bases). V was trimmed by 9 bases and J by 4 bases, leaving 17 bases between them. Germline assignment: CDR1 KGHDR and CDR2 SFDVKD. The CDR3 length is 14 residues. The CDR3 DNA reads TGTGCCACCTGCTGGATCGGCAGGGTCTATGGCTACACCTTC. Translated, it gives CATCWIGRVYGYTF.

The V and J genes are TRBV7-3 and TRBJ1-2; D is unresolved. The germline V gene encodes CDR1 SGHTA and CDR2 FQGTGA. The CDR3 sequence is 8 residues long. Trimming took 10 bases from V and 4 from J, leaving 1 base between them. CDR3 amino acids: CAIYGYTF. Written as DNA, the CDR3 is TGTGCCATCTATGGCTACACCTTC.

This clonotype was counted many times. V gene TRBV29-1 combines with J gene TRBJ1-1; a weak D match, TRBD1 (6 bases). The CDR3 runs to 13 residues. The germline gives CDR1 SQVTM, CDR2 ANQGSEA. Trimming shortened V by 5 bases and J by 1 base, and 11 bases separated the two germline ends. The CDR3: CSVLDSWNTEAFF. The CDR3 nucleotides are TGCAGCGTTCTGGACAGTTGGAACACTGAAGCTTTCTTT.

This clonotype was counted ten times or more. The chain joins TRBV10-3 to TRBJ1-6; TRBD1 matches 7 bases. With 3 bases clipped from V and 5 bases from J, the junction kept 7 bases outside the gene matches. Germline V gene data show CDR1 as ENHRY and CDR2 as SYGVKD. The CDR3 totals 16 residues. CDR3 coding DNA: TGTGCCATCAGTGATCCCCGACAGGGTAATAATTCACCCCTCCACTTT. This translates into CAISDPRQGNNSPLHF.

The rearrangement joins TRBV6-6 to TRBJ1-5, with D tentatively TRBD1 (5 bases). Germline CDR1 MNHNY, CDR2 SVGAGI (reference sequence). The CDR3 runs 14 residues. The ends were cut back, 6 bases at V and 7 bases at J, with 16 bases in the middle. The CDR3 loop is CASRRTDTLQPQHF. Here the CDR3 DNA reads TGTGCCAGCAGGAGGACGGACACTTTGCAGCCCCAGCATTTT.

This sequence joins TRBV25-1 and TRBJ1-2; tentative D call: TRBD1 (6 bases). V lost 7 bases, J lost 1 base, and 22 bases lay in between. Germline CDR1 reads MGHDK; CDR2 reads SYGVNS. The CDR3 sequence is 17 residues long. Here the CDR3 reads CASTSWGGHSFNYGYTF. DNA for the CDR3: TGTGCCAGCACCAGTTGGGGGGGACACTCATTTAACTATGGCTACACCTTC.

The V and J genes are TRBV7-2 and TRBJ1-3; D call uncertain. CDR1 is SGHTA and CDR2 is FQGNSA in the germline V gene. This CDR3 is 14 amino acids long. V shed 0 bases and J shed 2 bases, with 5 bases lying between them. CDR3 residues: CASSLAPPGNTIYF. CDR3 DNA sequence: TGTGCCAGCAGCTTAGCCCCGCCTGGAAACACCATATATTTT.

This chain connects TRBV5-1 to TRBJ1-4; D is possibly TRBD1 (5 bases). There are 15 residues in the CDR3. From germline, CDR1 is SGHRS and CDR2 YFSETQ. V was trimmed by 4 bases and J by 6 bases, leaving 16 bases between them. The CDR3 DNA follows: TGCGCCAGCAGCCTGGGACTAGCGGGGGATGAAAAACTGTTTTTT. This translates into CASSLGLAGDEKLFF.

The V gene is TRBV29-1, the J gene TRBJ1-1; 7 positions match TRBD1. Germline CDR1 and CDR2: SQVTM and ANQGSEA. J gave up 2 bases and V 7 bases, and 10 bases lay outside the gene matches. There are 14 residues in the CDR3. The CDR3, as DNA: TGCAGCGCCGGAAAGGGGGCCCTCAACACTGAAGCTTTCTTT. This translates into CSAGKGALNTEAFF.

The gene calls are TRBV5-8 and TRBJ2-5; TRBD2 matches at 8 bases. The germline CDR1 and CDR2 sequences are SGHTS and YDEGEE. Trimming cost V 1 base and J 4 bases; bases outside gene matches: 6. CDR3 length equals 15 residues. The DNA of the CDR3 is TGTGCCAGCAGCTTGAGAGCGGGAGAGGTAGAGACCCAGTACTTC. Its protein is CASSLRAGEVETQYF. Looking up the rest from reference TRBV5-8 and TRBJ2-5 gives the full variable domain: EAGVTQSPTHLIKTRGQQATLRCSPISGHTSVYWYQQALGLGLQFLLWYDEGEERNRGNFPPRFSGRQFPNYSSELNVNALELEDSALYLCASSLRAGEVETQYFGPGTRLLVL.

The V gene is TRBV29-1, the J gene TRBJ1-2; 7 positions match TRBD1. The CDR3 has 13 residues. Germline V gives CDR1 SQVTM, CDR2 ANQGSEA. This CDR3 reads CTANRDSFYGYTF. DNA for the CDR3: TGCACTGCAAACCGGGACAGCTTCTATGGCTACACCTTC. The whole variable domain, filled in from reference TRBV29-1 and TRBJ1-2, reads SAVISQKPSRDICQRGTSLTIQCQVDSQVTMMFWYRQQPGQSLTLIATANQGSEATYESGFVIDKFPISRPNLTFSTLTVSNMSPEDSSIYLCTANRDSFYGYTFGSGTRLTVV.

In this sample, this clonotype turned up a few times. One junction end disagrees with the germline gene, perhaps due to a read error. V and J are TRBV2 and TRBJ1-1, with D tentatively TRBD1 (6 bases). The V gene's germline CDR1 is SNHLY and CDR2 FYNNEI. The CDR3 is 13 amino acids. CDR3 residues: CASSTGRDTEAFF. The DNA of the CDR3 is TGTGCCAGCAGTACAGGGAGGGACACTGAAGCCTTCTTT.

This clonotype was recorded at least ten times. The CDR3 bases are TGTGCCAGCAGCTTATCGTCGGGACGGTCCTACGAGCAGTACTTC. Its translation is CASSLSSGRSYEQYF. V usage is TRBV7-3 and J usage is TRBJ2-7; D is perhaps TRBD1 or TRBD2 (5 bases each). Trimming took 2 bases from V and 1 from J, leaving 12 bases between them. Per germline, CDR1 SGHTA and CDR2 FQGTGA. The CDR3 is 15 amino acids.

The table lists this clonotype with many counts. J is TRBJ2-5 and V is TRBV24-1; the match to TRBD2 covers 7 bases. CDR1 and CDR2 from the germline V gene are KGHDR and SFDVKD. V trimming: 0 bases; J trimming: 0 bases; junction bases outside the gene matches: 6. The CDR3 runs to 17 residues. Here the CDR3 DNA reads TGTGCCACCAGTGATTTGGGTCTGGGAGGGGACCAAGAGACCCAGTACTTC. This gives the protein CATSDLGLGGDQETQYF.

This chain joins TRBV20-1 and TRBJ2-5; the match to TRBD2 covers 7 bases. The V and J ends lost 3 bases and 2 bases, in that order; junction bases with no gene match: 6. The CDR3 extends over 14 amino acids. Germline CDR1 is DFQATT and CDR2 is SNEGSKA (reference sequence). The CDR3 sequence: CSARNPSGQETQYF. DNA for the CDR3: TGCAGTGCTAGGAATCCTAGCGGACAAGAGACCCAGTACTTC.

This clonotype has at least ten counts. The chain recombines TRBV2 with TRBJ1-1, with a possible D match to TRBD1 (5 bases). Germline V gene sequence: CDR1 SNHLY, CDR2 FYNNEI. V was trimmed by 8 bases and J by 0 bases, leaving 10 bases between them. The CDR3 contains 13 residues. This chain's CDR3 is CASGGRMNTEAFF. CDR3 nucleotide sequence: TGTGCCAGCGGGGGACGGATGAACACTGAAGCTTTCTTT.

This clonotype was found many times. The chain links TRBV19 to TRBJ2-5, with 8 bases aligning to TRBD1. The ends lost 9 bases at V and 4 bases at J; junction bases unmatched: 7. There are 13 residues in the CDR3. Germline CDR1 LNHDA, CDR2 SQIVND (reference sequence). CDR3 protein: CASSRDRGETQYF. DNA for the CDR3: TGTGCCAGCAGCCGAGACAGGGGAGAGACCCAGTACTTC.

The rearrangement uses TRBV29-1 and TRBJ1-2; D gene uncertain. The V gene lost 8 bases and the J gene lost 3 bases, with 13 bases spanning the gap. The germline V gene encodes CDR1 SQVTM and CDR2 ANQGSEA. The CDR3 loop spans 12 amino acids. The CDR3, as DNA: TGCAGCACCTTAGGGCAGGACTATGGCTACACCTTC. Translation gives CSTLGQDYGYTF.

The gene calls are TRBV2 and TRBJ1-2; the match to TRBD1 covers 8 bases. J gave up 4 bases and V 8 bases, and 9 bases lay outside the gene matches. CDR3 length equals 14 residues. Germline CDR1 reads SNHLY; CDR2 reads FYNNEI. In nucleotides, the CDR3 is TGTGCCAGCTCGCCGGGCAGGGGGCTCTATGGCTACACCTTC. Translated: CASSPGRGLYGYTF.

The chain combines TRBV20-1 with TRBJ1-3; TRBD1 matches at 7 bases. Looked up from germline, CDR1 is DFQATT and CDR2 is SNEGSKA (reference sequence). This CDR3 region has 14 residues. Trimming took 2 bases from V and 0 from J; bases not matched to a gene: 1. The CDR3 region has the DNA TGCAGTGCTAGATCAGGGGGCTCTGGAAACACCATATATTTT. Protein sequence: CSARSGGSGNTIYF.

This chain links TRBV7-8 with TRBJ1-6, with D possibly TRBD1 on 6 matching bases. Between the trimmed V and J ends, which lost 4 bases and 9 bases, there was a span of 16 bases. This CDR3 spans 15 amino acids. Germline CDR1 reads SGHVS; CDR2 reads FQNEAQ. The CDR3 protein is CASSSTGGLGSPLHF. CDR3 nucleotide sequence: TGTGCCAGCAGCTCGACTGGGGGCCTCGGTTCACCCCTCCACTTT. The complete variable domain, with remaining parts taken from reference TRBV7-8 and TRBJ1-6, reads GAGVSQSPRYKVAKRGQDVALRCDPISGHVSLFWYQQALGQGPEFLTYFQNEAQLDKSGLPSDRFFAERPEGSVSTLKIQRTQQEDSAVYLCASSSTGGLGSPLHFGNGTRLTVT.